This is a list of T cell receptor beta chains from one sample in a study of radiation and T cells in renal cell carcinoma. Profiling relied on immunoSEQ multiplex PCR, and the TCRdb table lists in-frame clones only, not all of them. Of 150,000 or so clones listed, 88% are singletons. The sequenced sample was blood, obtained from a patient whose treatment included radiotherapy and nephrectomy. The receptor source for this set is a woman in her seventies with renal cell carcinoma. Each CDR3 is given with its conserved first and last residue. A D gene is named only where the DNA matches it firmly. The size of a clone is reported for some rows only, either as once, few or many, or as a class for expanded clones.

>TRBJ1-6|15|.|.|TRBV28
TGTGCCAGCAGTTTAGGGGGAGTTTATAATTCACCCCTCCACTTT
CASSLGGVYNSPLHF
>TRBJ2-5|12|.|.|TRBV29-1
TGCAGCGTTGGCCGGATACAAGAGACCCAGTACTTC
CSVGRIQETQYF
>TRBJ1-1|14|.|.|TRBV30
TGTGCCTGGAGCCCTAAACAGGGTAGCACTGAAGCTTTCTTT
CAWSPKQGSTEAFF
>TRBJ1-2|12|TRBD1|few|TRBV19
TGTGCCCCAACGGGACAGCCCTATGGCTACACCTTC
CAPTGQPYGYTF
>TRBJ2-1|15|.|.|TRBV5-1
TGCGCCAGCAGCTTGGGTACGGGAAAAGTCAATGAGCAGTTCTTC
CASSLGTGKVNEQFF
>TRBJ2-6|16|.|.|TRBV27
TGTGCCAGCAGGACCTCCAGGGTCCCCGGGGCCAACGTCCTGACTTTC
CASRTSRVPGANVLTF
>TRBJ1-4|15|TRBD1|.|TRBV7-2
TGTGCCAGCAGCTTAGCGACAGGGAAGAACGAAAAACTGTTTTTT
CASSLATGKNEKLFF
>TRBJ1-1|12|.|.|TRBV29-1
TGCAGCGTTCAACAGGGGAACACTGAAGCTTTCTTT
CSVQQGNTEAFF
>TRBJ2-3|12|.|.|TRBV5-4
TGTGCCAGCAGCCCGGACTTTGATGTGCAGTATTTT
CASSPDFDVQYF
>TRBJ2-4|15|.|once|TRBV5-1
TGCGCCAGCAGCGCAACAGTGGCGGCCAAAAACATTCAGTACTTC
CASSATVAAKNIQYF
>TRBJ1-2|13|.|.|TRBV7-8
TGTGCCAGCAGCACGACTCAGGGTGGGGGCTACACCTTC
CASSTTQGGGYTF
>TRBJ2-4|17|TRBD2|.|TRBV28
TGTGCCAGCTCTGGACTAGCGGGGTTCCTAGCCAAAAACATTCAGTACTTC
CASSGLAGFLAKNIQYF
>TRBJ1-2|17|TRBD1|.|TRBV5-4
TGTGCCAGCAGCCCCGGGACAGGTGCTGGATATGGATATGGCTACACCTTC
CASSPGTGAGYGYGYTF
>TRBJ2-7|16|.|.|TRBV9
TGTGCCAGCAGCCCCCGGGGACCGGGTGGGGCCTACGAGCAGTACTTC
CASSPRGPGGAYEQYF
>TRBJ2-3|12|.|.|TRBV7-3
TGTGCCAGCAGCTTAGACGGAAGAACGCAGTATTTT
CASSLDGRTQYF
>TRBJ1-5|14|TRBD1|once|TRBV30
TGTGCCTGGGACGGGGGACAGGGCAATCAGCCCCAGCATTTT
CAWDGGQGNQPQHF
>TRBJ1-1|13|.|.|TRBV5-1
TGCGCCAGCAGCTTGGAACGGCACACTGAAGCTTTCTTT
CASSLERHTEAFF
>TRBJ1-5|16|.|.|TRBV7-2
TGTGCCAGCAGATTGCCAGGGGCTGCTGGCAATCAGCCCCAGCATTTT
CASRLPGAAGNQPQHF
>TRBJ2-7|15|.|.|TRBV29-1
TGCAGCGTTTGGGCGACAGACTCTTCCCCCTACGAGCAGTACTTC
CSVWATDSSPYEQYF
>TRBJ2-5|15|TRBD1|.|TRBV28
TGTGCCAGCAGTGTACGACAGGGGGCGCGGGGGACCCAGTACTTC
CASSVRQGARGTQYF
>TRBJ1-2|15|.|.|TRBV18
TGTGCCAGCTCACCCGGGGAACGGGCGCACTATGGCTACACCTTC
CASSPGERAHYGYTF
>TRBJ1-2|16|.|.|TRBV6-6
TGTGCCAGCAGTTACACTTTCGGGGGGGGAGTAAATGGCTACACCTTC
CASSYTFGGGVNGYTF
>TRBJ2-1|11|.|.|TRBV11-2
TGTGCCAGCACCAGTTACAATGAGCAGTTCTTC
CASTSYNEQFF
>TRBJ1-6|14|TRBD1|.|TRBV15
TGTGCCACCAGCAGAGAACAGGGGATCTCACCCCTCCACTTT
CATSREQGISPLHF
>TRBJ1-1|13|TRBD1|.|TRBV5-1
TGCGCCAGCAGCGGGACAGGGGGCACTGAAGCTTTCTTT
CASSGTGGTEAFF
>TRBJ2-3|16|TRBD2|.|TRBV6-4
TGTGCCAGCAGTGGACTAGCGGGGGCAAGCACAGATACGCAGTATTTT
CASSGLAGASTDTQYF
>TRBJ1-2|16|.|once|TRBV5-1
TGCGCCAGCAGCTCTGCATCGACTACAGCGAGCTATGGCTACACCTTC
CASSSASTTASYGYTF
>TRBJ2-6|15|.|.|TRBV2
TGTGCCAGCAGTGAGGCAGGGTCCGGGGCCAACGTCCTGACTTTC
CASSEAGSGANVLTF
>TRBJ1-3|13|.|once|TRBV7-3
TGTGCCAGCAGCTTGGCCAGGGGAAACACCATATATTTT
CASSLARGNTIYF